The source of this T cell receptor (beta chain) is a study of T cell repertoires in cytomegalovirus infection. This clonotype was counted only a few times. Its antigen is unknown. V was clipped by 2 bases and J by 0 bases, with 10 bases between them. This CDR3 region has 15 residues. Via MiXCR, TCRdb re-called the reads, giving one row per CDR3 protein. Of 830,000 or so distinct CDR3 sequences listed, approximately 32% are singletons. The gene calls are TRBV12-3 or TRBV12-4 and TRBJ1-2; D is uncertain. This receptor was taken from a human donor in good health (CMV status not recorded). Some clones in this sample may be carry-over from other donors' samples. Here the sequenced sample was cultured CD8+ T cells from PBMCs, taken from culture after CMV antigen stimulation. The CDR3 DNA is TGTGCCAGCAGTTTACTGGCAGAATCTAACTATGGCTACACCTTC. It yields the protein CASSLLAESNYGYTF.